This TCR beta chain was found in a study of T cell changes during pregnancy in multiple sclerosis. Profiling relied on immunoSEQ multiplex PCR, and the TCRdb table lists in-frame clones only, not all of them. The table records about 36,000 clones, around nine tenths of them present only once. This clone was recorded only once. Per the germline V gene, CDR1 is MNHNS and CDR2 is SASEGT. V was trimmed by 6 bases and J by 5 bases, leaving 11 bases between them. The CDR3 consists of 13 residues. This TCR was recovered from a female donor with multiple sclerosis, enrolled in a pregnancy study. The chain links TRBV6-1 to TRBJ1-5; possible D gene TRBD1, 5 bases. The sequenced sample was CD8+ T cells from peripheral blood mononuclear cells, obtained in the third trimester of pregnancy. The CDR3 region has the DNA TGTGCCAGCAGCAAAAGGGGTCATCAGCCCCAGCATTTT. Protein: CASSKRGHQPQHF.